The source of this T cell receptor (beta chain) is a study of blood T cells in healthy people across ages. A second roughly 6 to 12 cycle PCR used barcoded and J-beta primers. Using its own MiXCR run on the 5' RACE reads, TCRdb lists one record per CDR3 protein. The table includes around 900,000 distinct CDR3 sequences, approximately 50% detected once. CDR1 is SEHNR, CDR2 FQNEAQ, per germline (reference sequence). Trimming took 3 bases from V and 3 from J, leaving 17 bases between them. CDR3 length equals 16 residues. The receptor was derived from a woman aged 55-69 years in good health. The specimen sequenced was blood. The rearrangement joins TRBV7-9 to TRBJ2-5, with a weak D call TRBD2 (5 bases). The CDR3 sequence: CASSFFKGAAKETQYF. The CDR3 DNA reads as TGTGCCAGCAGCTTTTTCAAGGGAGCTGCTAAAGAGACCCAGTACTTC.